The next 25 T cell receptor beta chains were all read from a single sample in a study of shared clonotypes between healthy human individuals. Using immunoSEQ multiplex PCR, the repertoire was profiled, and TCRdb retains in-frame clones only, with some absent. The sample yields hundreds of thousands of clones, 74% seen once. Source material: memory CD4+ T cells sorted from blood. Subset defined: CD45RA-negative fraction. These TCRs come from a woman aged 25 to 45 in good health.

The chain has TRBV9 and TRBJ2-4; TRBD2 matches 9 bases. The CDR3 has 16 residues. V dropped 0 bases and J dropped 5; count of bases not matched to a gene: 6. Germline CDR1 SGDLS, CDR2 YYNGEE. The CDR3, as DNA: TGTGCCAGCAGCGTAGTGGCGGGAGGGCCCCAAAACATTCAGTACTTC. This encodes CASSVVAGGPQNIQYF.

This clone was detected only a few times. The chain is built from TRBV10-3 and TRBJ1-2; D remains unclear. Looked up from germline, CDR1 is ENHRY and CDR2 is SYGVKD. V was pared by 1 base and J by 6 bases, with 9 bases between. The CDR3 length is 13 residues. CDR3 sequence: CAISELRADGYTF. The CDR3 DNA is TGTGCCATCAGTGAGTTGAGGGCCGATGGCTACACCTTC.

The genes are TRBV6-5 and TRBJ2-7, with 7 bases identical to TRBD1. V shed 6 bases and J 2 bases; nucleotides not matched to a gene: 7. The length of the CDR3 is 14 residues. Per germline, CDR1 MNHEY and CDR2 SVGAGI. CDR3 DNA: TGTGCCAGCAGACCGACAGGGCCTCCCTACGAGCAGTACTTC. Its protein product is CASRPTGPPYEQYF.

This rearrangement joins TRBV18 to TRBJ1-1; the D gene is possibly TRBD1 (5 bases). The germline V and J ends were trimmed by 6 bases and 4 bases, with 12 bases remaining between them. The CDR3 has 13 residues. Germline V CDR1 and CDR2: KGHSH, LQKENI. The DNA for the CDR3 is TGTGCCAGCTCTCCAATGGGGGGCACTGAAGCTTTCTTT. Its translation is CASSPMGGTEAFF.

This chain links TRBV30 with TRBJ2-3; D remains ambiguous. This CDR3 comprises 13 residues. CDR1 is GTSNPN and CDR2 is SVGIG in the germline V gene (reference sequence). Trimming took 3 bases from V and 1 from J, leaving 8 bases between them. The CDR3 is CAWRIAGTDTQYF. In nucleotides, the CDR3 is TGTGCCTGGAGGATCGCTGGCACAGATACGCAGTATTTT.

This clone was observed a handful of times. The V and J genes are TRBV15 and TRBJ2-7, with 10 bases matching TRBD1. The CDR3 sequence is 17 residues long. Germline V gene data show CDR1 as LNHNV and CDR2 as YYDKDF (reference sequence). V was clipped by 2 bases and J by 2 bases; unmatched bases: 9. The CDR3 sequence: CATSRIFTGTGAYEQYF. The CDR3 DNA reads as TGTGCCACCAGCAGAATCTTTACCGGGACAGGGGCCTACGAGCAGTACTTC.

This clone was seen at least ten times. V usage is TRBV4-2 and J usage is TRBJ1-1; perhaps TRBD1 as D (5 bases). The CDR3 extends over 15 amino acids. CDR1 is LGHNA, CDR2 YNFKEQ, per germline. The V gene lost 2 bases and the J gene lost 3 bases, with 13 bases spanning the gap. Written as DNA, the CDR3 is TGTGCCAGCAGCCAAAAGGAGGGGTGGGACACTGAAGCTTTCTTT. It yields the protein CASSQKEGWDTEAFF.

J is TRBJ2-4 and V is TRBV28; D remains unclear. The CDR3 is 13 residues long. V lost 8 bases, J lost 2 bases, and 10 bases lay in between. The germline V gene has CDR1 MDHEN and CDR2 SYDVKM. CDR3 residues: CASRRSSKNIQYF. The CDR3 DNA is TGTGCCAGCCGGAGATCGTCCAAAAACATTCAGTACTTC. Looking up the rest from reference TRBV28 and TRBJ2-4 gives the full variable domain: DVKVTQSSRYLVKRTGEKVFLECVQDMDHENMFWYRQDPGLGLRLIYFSYDVKMKEKGDIPEGYSVSREKKERFSLILESASTNQTSMYLCASRRSSKNIQYFGAGTRLSVL.

CDR3 loop: CSVGLGSNEQFF. For the CDR3, the DNA is TGCAGCGTTGGACTAGGCAGCAATGAGCAGTTCTTC. The genes are TRBV29-1 and TRBJ2-1, with D perhaps matching TRBD2 (6 bases). Germline CDR1 reads SQVTM; CDR2 reads ANQGSEA. Trimming left V 4 bases short and J 6 bases short, with 10 bases between. The CDR3 is 12 amino acids.

In its sample, this clone was seen a few times. The rearrangement joins TRBV25-1 to TRBJ2-7; 7 nucleotides line up with TRBD2. This CDR3 has 16 amino acids. The V gene end was trimmed by 1 base and the J gene end by 0 bases; junction bases not matched to a gene: 6. Germline assignment: CDR1 MGHDK and CDR2 SYGVNS. The CDR3 region has the DNA TGTGCCAGCAGTGAATTACGCGGCGGGAGCTCCTACGAGCAGTACTTC. Translation: CASSELRGGSSYEQYF.

The chain employs TRBV7-3 and TRBJ2-3; D might be TRBD1 (5 bases). The CDR3 runs to 14 residues. V lost 5 bases, J lost 4 bases, and 13 bases lay in between. The germline CDR1 and CDR2 sequences are SGHTA and FQGTGA. CDR3 coding DNA: TGTGCCAGCAGCCAGGGTACTCCCCCAGATACGCAGTATTTT. It translates to CASSQGTPPDTQYF.

The chain employs TRBV19 and TRBJ2-2; TRBD1 agrees at 8 bases. The CDR3 sequence is 16 residues long. Germline V CDR1 and CDR2: LNHDA, SQIVND (reference sequence). V dropped 5 bases and J dropped 4; count of bases not matched to a gene: 9. The CDR3 DNA follows: TGTGCCAGTAGTGCTCCGGGACAGGCCAGCACCGGGGAGCTGTTTTTT. Its translation: CASSAPGQASTGELFF.

This chain's CDR3 is CASSWTANYGYTF. DNA for the CDR3: TGTGCCAGCAGTTGGACAGCTAACTATGGCTACACCTTC. The rearrangement links TRBV28 to TRBJ1-2; tentatively, D is TRBD1 (6 bases). The V end was cut by 4 bases, the J end by 0 bases, with 6 bases between. The germline gives CDR1 MDHEN, CDR2 SYDVKM. The CDR3 is made up of 13 amino acids.

This rearrangement joins TRBV5-1 to TRBJ2-1, with 7 bases fitting TRBD1. The germline V gene has CDR1 SGHRS and CDR2 YFSETQ. After removal of 6 bases from V and 7 bases from J, the junction contained 13 bases not matched to a gene. CDR3 length: 15 amino acids. The CDR3 nucleotides are TGCGCCAGCACTAAGCAGACAGGGAAGGAGAATGAGCAGTTCTTC. It specifies CASTKQTGKENEQFF. Supplemented by reference TRBV5-1 and TRBJ2-1, the full variable domain reads KAGVTQTPRYLIKTRGQQVTLSCSPISGHRSVSWYQQTPGQGLQFLFEYFSETQRNKGNFPGRFSGRQFSNSRSEMNVSTLELGDSALYLCASTKQTGKENEQFFGPGTRLTVL.

This chain connects TRBV28 to TRBJ2-3, with 9 bases that match TRBD1. The CDR3 is made up of 17 amino acids. Germline CDR1 reads MDHEN; CDR2 reads SYDVKM. V lost 5 bases and J lost 1; bases outside the gene matches: 10. CDR3 sequence (DNA): TGTGCCAGCAGTGGGCCGGGACAGGGCCTCGGCACAGATACGCAGTATTTT. Translated: CASSGPGQGLGTDTQYF. Complete variable domain (other parts from reference TRBV28 and TRBJ2-3): DVKVTQSSRYLVKRTGEKVFLECVQDMDHENMFWYRQDPGLGLRLIYFSYDVKMKEKGDIPEGYSVSREKKERFSLILESASTNQTSMYLCASSGPGQGLGTDTQYFGPGTRLTVL.

The V and J genes are TRBV4-1 and TRBJ2-7; D assignment may be TRBD1 or TRBD2 (5 bases each). Trimming cost V 4 bases and J 9 bases, with 25 bases left between them. Germline values: CDR1 MGHRA, CDR2 YSYEKL. The CDR3 is made up of 16 amino acids. The CDR3 DNA is TGCGCCAGCAGCCGCCCCGGGACCGCCGTTATACCGGTGCAGTACTTC. It yields the protein CASSRPGTAVIPVQYF.

This clone has only a few counts. The chain combines TRBV11-2 with TRBJ2-5, with D perhaps TRBD1 (6 bases). With 5 bases removed from V and 3 bases from J, the gap between germline ends came to 16 bases. This CDR3 is 15 amino acids long. Germline assignment: CDR1 SGHAT and CDR2 FQNNGV. CDR3 nucleotides: TGTGCCAGCAGCGGCGCAGGGGTACGGGAAGAGACCCAGTACTTC. Translated: CASSGAGVREETQYF.

This clone was detected only a few times. The J gene is TRBJ2-2, the V gene TRBV6-5; no firm D call. CDR1 is MNHEY, CDR2 SVGAGI, per germline. The germline V and J ends were trimmed by 5 bases and 0 bases, with 10 bases remaining between them. There are 15 residues in the CDR3. DNA of the CDR3: TGTGCCAGCAGTCACTTGACTGCGAACACCGGGGAGCTGTTTTTT. Its protein product is CASSHLTANTGELFF.

The chain combines TRBV19 with TRBJ2-7; the D is unclear. Per germline, CDR1 LNHDA and CDR2 SQIVND (reference sequence). V lost 5 bases and J 6 bases, leaving 11 bases between the germline ends. The CDR3 has 12 amino acids. The CDR3 bases are TGTGCCAGTAGTCACAGCGTAGGCGAGCAGTACTTC. It yields the protein CASSHSVGEQYF.

The chain has TRBV5-8 and TRBJ1-5; D perhaps matches TRBD1 (5 bases). CDR1 is SGHTS and CDR2 is YDEGEE in the germline V gene. The V end was cut by 1 base, the J end by 4 bases, with 6 bases between. The CDR3 is 13 amino acids. CDR3 DNA: TGTGCCAGCAGCTTGAGGGGTAATCAGCCCCAGCATTTT. Amino acids: CASSLRGNQPQHF.

V and J are TRBV7-9 and TRBJ2-7; D is unresolved. With 5 bases removed from V and 7 bases from J, the gap between germline ends came to 18 bases. Germline V CDR1 and CDR2: SEHNR, FQNEAQ (reference sequence). This CDR3 is 14 amino acids long. The CDR3 region is CASSPVSVHKEQYF. The CDR3 DNA follows: TGTGCCAGCAGCCCGGTGAGCGTACATAAGGAGCAGTACTTC.

With respect to this clone: The sample has other DNA sequences that encode this CDR3 too. V usage is TRBV5-1 and J usage is TRBJ2-5; 7 nucleotides align to TRBD1. V shed 2 bases, J shed 0 bases, and the junction held 1 base outside the gene matches. The germline gives CDR1 SGHRS, CDR2 YFSETQ. The CDR3 spans 14 residues. This chain's CDR3 is CASSFQGDQETQYF. CDR3 nucleotides: TGCGCCAGCAGCTTTCAGGGGGACCAAGAGACCCAGTACTTC.

As concerns this clone: This likely came from a read error, as a far larger clone is one base away. This specimen includes other DNA sequences encoding the same CDR3. This chain connects TRBV7-8 to TRBJ1-1; 7 bases are a match to TRBD1. The CDR3 runs to 13 residues. The junction had 3 bases not matched to a gene; V was cut back by 5 bases and J by 3 bases. Germline assignment: CDR1 SGHVS and CDR2 FQNEAQ. The CDR3 sequence is CASSTQGDTEAFF. The DNA of the CDR3 is TGTGCCAGCAGCACTCAGGGGGACACTGAAGCTTTCTTT.

This chain uses TRBV5-4 with TRBJ2-1, with 11 positions matching TRBD2. The germline V gene encodes CDR1 SGHNT and CDR2 YYREEE (reference sequence). Losses at the gene ends were 2 bases for V and 8 bases for J; bases not matched to a gene: 6. This CDR3 spans 15 amino acids. The CDR3 DNA reads TGTGCCAGCAGCTTCACTAGCGGGAGAACCGATGAGCAGTTCTTC. This gives the protein CASSFTSGRTDEQFF.

The chain has TRBV11-2 and TRBJ2-5; D possibly corresponds to TRBD1 (6 bases). This CDR3 is 15 amino acids long. Trimming removed 7 bases from V and 3 bases from J, with 18 bases in between. Germline CDR1 is SGHAT and CDR2 is FQNNGV. The DNA of the CDR3 is TGTGCCAGCACCCCATCCGGGACAATTAAAGAGACCCAGTACTTC. It is translated as CASTPSGTIKETQYF.